This T cell receptor beta chain was sequenced for a study of cytomegalovirus exposure and HLA in healthy donors. Findings and limits, study-wide: Later on, an analysis showed TCR association rates differing by HLA locus, with DRB1 the most and HLA-C the fewest. Sequencing probably produced one cluster of sequence variants that were highly shared. A later analysis by the authors found several of the most significant clusters apparently linked to common viral pathogens.

This clone was seen a few times. As yet, its antigen is unknown. The PCR was carried out with 60 Vbeta primers and 13 Jbeta primers. Profiling relied on immunoSEQ multiplex PCR, and the TCRdb table lists in-frame clones only, not all of them. Found here are 65,000 to 95,000 clones, about 77% of them singletons; the top ten hold 3% to 3.5%. This CDR3 has 14 amino acids. V lost 5 bases and J 8 bases, leaving 16 bases between the germline ends. Per germline, CDR1 SEHNR and CDR2 FQNEAQ (reference sequence). The chain recombines TRBV7-9 with TRBJ2-1, with TRBD2 as a possible D gene (6 bases). The origin of this receptor is a man in his fifties in good health and CMV-seronegative. Material for sequencing was PBMCs. CDR3 protein: CASSTGTGTHEQFF. The DNA for the CDR3 is TGTGCCAGCAGCACCGGGACTGGCACCCATGAGCAGTTCTTC.